A single sample gave rise to the 30 T cell receptor beta chains below, sequenced in a study of T cell repertoires in cytomegalovirus infection. These receptors are not linked to any known antigen. TCRdb used MiXCR to reprocess the reads, holding one entry per CDR3 protein. The sample lists about 130,000 distinct CDR3 sequences; 20% to 30% were seen once. The sample taken for sequencing was PBMCs, sequenced either directly or after in vitro stimulation (not recorded which). These receptors all come from a human donor in good health (CMV status not recorded). Some clones in this sample may be carry-over from other donors' samples.

This clonotype was counted between two and nine times. The rearrangement joins TRBV11-3 to TRBJ1-1, with 8 bases aligning to TRBD1. The germline V gene encodes CDR1 SGHNT and CDR2 YENEEA. V lost 5 bases, J lost 2 bases, and 7 bases stayed unmatched. This CDR3 is built from 15 residues. As DNA, the CDR3 is TGTGCCAGCAGCCCCCGGACAGGGAAAAACACTGAAGCTTTCTTT. Translated: CASSPRTGKNTEAFF.

This clonotype was found a few times. This chain links TRBV7-2 with TRBJ1-4, with D tentatively TRBD1 (6 bases). V dropped 5 bases and J dropped 6 bases, with 16 bases sitting between them. Germline CDR1 SGHTA, CDR2 FQGNSA. This CDR3 comprises 15 residues. CDR3 protein: CASSQSYRGDEKLFF. Written as DNA, the CDR3 is TGTGCCAGCAGCCAGAGCTATAGGGGGGATGAAAAACTGTTTTTT.

This clonotype has more than one count but fewer than ten. The chain recombines TRBV25-1 with TRBJ2-1, with D possibly matching TRBD2 (7 bases). The CDR3 covers 13 residues. V was cut by 3 bases and J by 7 bases, with 10 bases left in between. Germline V lookup: CDR1 MGHDK, CDR2 SYGVNS. The CDR3 DNA is TGTGCCAGCAGTGAGGGGGGGGCTAATGAGCAGTTCTTC. This gives the protein CASSEGGANEQFF.

This chain joins TRBV28 and TRBJ2-3; possibly TRBD1 for D (5 bases). The germline gives CDR1 MDHEN, CDR2 SYDVKM. There are 12 residues in the CDR3. V lost 5 bases and J 3 bases, leaving 6 bases between the germline ends. The CDR3: CASSRQTDTQYF. The CDR3, as DNA: TGTGCCAGCAGTCGACAGACAGATACGCAGTATTTT.

The genes are TRBV7-9 and TRBJ2-1; the match to TRBD2 covers 14 bases. The germline gives CDR1 SEHNR, CDR2 FQNEAQ (reference sequence). The CDR3 is made up of 19 amino acids. J lost 2 bases, V lost 0 bases, and 6 bases had no gene match. The CDR3 DNA is TGTGCCAGCAGCTTAGCAGTCGGGACTAGCGGGAGCCCCTACAATGAGCAGTTCTTC. It translates to CASSLAVGTSGSPYNEQFF. The entire variable domain, with the rest obtained from reference TRBV7-9 and TRBJ2-1, is as follows: DTGVSQNPRHKITKRGQNVTFRCDPISEHNRLYWYRQTLGQGPEFLTYFQNEAQLEKSRLLSDRFSAERPKGSFSTLEIQRTEQGDSAMYLCASSLAVGTSGSPYNEQFFGPGTRLTVL.

This clonotype was seen ten or more times. The chain carries TRBV10-3 and TRBJ2-5; 10 bases agree with TRBD2. V was clipped by 6 bases and J by 4 bases; unmatched bases: 14. CDR1 and CDR2 (germline): ENHRY, SYGVKD. This CDR3 spans 17 amino acids. CDR3 sequence reads: CAISGGPSGRIGETQYF. In DNA, the CDR3 is TGTGCCATCAGCGGAGGGCCTAGCGGGAGAATTGGAGAGACCCAGTACTTC.

This chain links TRBV30 with TRBJ1-2; the D gene is possibly TRBD1 (5 bases). Germline-derived CDR1 and CDR2 are GTSNPN and SVGIG (reference sequence). The CDR3 has 14 residues. V lost 0 bases, J lost 6 bases, and 14 bases lay in between. The DNA for the CDR3 is TGTGCCTGGAGTGTACTGATCACAGGCGATGGCTACACCTTC. Residues: CAWSVLITGDGYTF. Drawing the rest from reference TRBV30 and TRBJ1-2, the complete variable domain is SQTIHQWPATLVQPVGSPLSLECTVEGTSNPNLYWYRQAAGRGLQLLFYSVGIGQISSEVPQNLSASRPQDRQFILSSKKLLLSDSGFYLCAWSVLITGDGYTFGSGTRLTVV.

V usage is TRBV7-9 and J usage is TRBJ2-5, with 8 positions matching TRBD2. Per germline, CDR1 SEHNR and CDR2 FQNEAQ (reference sequence). V lost 5 bases, J lost 2 bases, and 7 bases stayed unmatched. This CDR3 contains 15 residues. The CDR3 spells CASSLFSGKQETQYF. Here the CDR3 DNA reads TGTGCCAGCAGCCTCTTTAGCGGGAAACAAGAGACCCAGTACTTC.

This clonotype was observed a handful of times. The rearrangement links TRBV4-1 to TRBJ2-5; D is uncertain. Germline CDR1 reads MGHRA; CDR2 reads YSYEKL. This CDR3 is 15 amino acids long. V was pared by 0 bases and J by 5 bases, with 13 bases between. The CDR3 DNA follows: TGCGCCAGCAGCCAAGATTTATCGGGTGGGGAGACCCAGTACTTC. Translated, it gives CASSQDLSGGETQYF.

The chain uses TRBV6-5 and TRBJ2-7; the D gene is possibly TRBD2 (6 bases). Germline V gene lookup returns CDR1 MNHEY and CDR2 SVGAGI. The V end was cut by 7 bases, the J end by 6 bases, with 22 bases between. The CDR3 has 15 amino acids. The CDR3 loop is CASTPPGGRSPEQYF. CDR3 sequence (DNA): TGTGCCAGCACCCCTCCGGGTGGGAGGTCACCCGAGCAGTACTTC.

The sample holds many counts of this clonotype. V usage is TRBV7-2 and J usage is TRBJ2-7; a weak D match, TRBD2 (6 bases). The CDR3 consists of 13 residues. V dropped 0 bases and J dropped 6 bases, with 9 bases sitting between them. Germline V gene sequence: CDR1 SGHTA, CDR2 FQGNSA. The CDR3 sequence: CASSLAMGGEQYF. The CDR3, as DNA: TGTGCCAGCAGCTTAGCCATGGGGGGCGAGCAGTACTTC.

This CDR3 reads CASSFRTSGYNEQFF. For the CDR3, the DNA is TGTGCCAGCAGCTTTCGGACTAGCGGCTACAATGAGCAGTTCTTC. The rearrangement joins TRBV5-6 to TRBJ2-1, with 10 bases aligning to TRBD2. V gave up 2 bases and J gave up 3 bases; unmatched junction bases: 2. This CDR3 contains 15 residues. Germline V CDR1 and CDR2: SGHDT, YYEEEE.

This sequence joins TRBV12-3 or TRBV12-4 and TRBJ1-3; D is ambiguous. V lost 6 bases to trimming and J lost 0 bases, with 12 bases between them. The length of the CDR3 is 15 residues. For the CDR3, the DNA is TGTGCCAGCAGACGGACGGCCGACTCTGGAAACACCATATATTTT. This gives the protein CASRRTADSGNTIYF.

Points on this clonotype: Its ends do not fully match the called genes, so a read error is possible. The rearrangement links TRBV19 to TRBJ1-1; weak D call: TRBD1 (6 bases). Per the germline V gene, CDR1 is LNHDA and CDR2 is SQIVND (reference sequence). CDR3 size: 15 residues. CDR3 in amino acids: CVSSLHRERNTEAFF. CDR3 DNA sequence: TGTGTCAGTAGTCTTCACAGGGAGAGGAACACTGAAGCTTTCTTT. Full variable domain (remainder filled in from reference TRBV19 and TRBJ1-1): DGGITQSPKYLFRKEGQNVTLSCEQNLNHDAMYWYRQDPGQGLRLIYYSQIVNDFQKGDIAEGYSVSREKKESFPLTVTSAQKNPTAFYLCVSSLHRERNTEAFFGQGTRLTVV.

This sequence joins TRBV5-8 and TRBJ1-5, with D uncertain. The germline gives CDR1 SGHTS, CDR2 YDEGEE. This CDR3 is 14 amino acids long. Trimming left V 3 bases short and J 7 bases short, with 14 bases between. The CDR3: CASSSDRFGQPQHF. The CDR3 nucleotides are TGTGCCAGCAGCTCGGATCGGTTTGGCCAGCCCCAGCATTTT.

The chain employs TRBV10-3 and TRBJ1-5; unclear D gene. Germline V lookup: CDR1 ENHRY, CDR2 SYGVKD. The V end lost 10 bases, the J end lost 5 bases, and 12 bases lay between the germline ends. This CDR3 region has 12 residues. This CDR3 reads CATRTLDQPQHF. CDR3 bases: TGTGCCACCAGGACGCTTGATCAGCCCCAGCATTTT.

This clonotype has just a few counts. The chain recombines TRBV4-1 with TRBJ2-5; TRBD2 is a possible D gene (6 bases). The CDR3 has 16 residues. The V end lost 3 bases, the J end lost 2 bases, and 16 bases lay between the germline ends. Germline values: CDR1 MGHRA, CDR2 YSYEKL. The CDR3 DNA follows: TGCGCCAGCAGCCAGGCGGGGATGAGCGGGCAAGAGACCCAGTACTTC. The encoded protein is CASSQAGMSGQETQYF.

This clonotype has a count of ten or more. This chain uses TRBV11-2 with TRBJ2-3; 9 bases are a match to TRBD2. The CDR3 has 17 residues. V shed 4 bases, J shed 2 bases, and the junction held 10 bases outside the gene matches. Germline CDR1 and CDR2: SGHAT and FQNNGV. The CDR3 DNA follows: TGTGCCAGCAGCTGGGCTAGCGGGATTTTGATCACAGATACGCAGTATTTT. It specifies CASSWASGILITDTQYF. Based on the CDR3 plus reference TRBV11-2 and TRBJ2-3, the full variable domain is EAGVAQSPRYKIIEKRQSVAFWCNPISGHATLYWYQQILGQGPKLLIQFQNNGVVDDSQLPKDRFSAERLKGVDSTLKIQPAKLEDSAVYLCASSWASGILITDTQYFGPGTRLTVL.

The genes are TRBV6-2 or TRBV6-3 and TRBJ2-5; TRBD2 is a possible D gene (5 bases). CDR1 and CDR2 (germline): MNHEY, SVGEGT. The CDR3 contains 14 residues. Deletions cut 0 bases from V and 5 bases from J, with 10 bases between. The chain's CDR3 is CASSYSAGGETQYF. The CDR3 DNA follows: TGTGCCAGCAGTTACTCGGCGGGCGGCGAGACCCAGTACTTC.

This clonotype was seen repeatedly, ten times or more. This chain uses TRBV7-9 with TRBJ1-2; D not certain. Between the trimmed V and J ends, which lost 4 bases and 6 bases, there was a span of 18 bases. This CDR3 is built from 15 residues. Germline V gene lookup returns CDR1 SEHNR and CDR2 FQNEAQ (reference sequence). The CDR3 nucleotides read TGTGCCAGCAGCTACATCAGTGGCGTGGCTAATGGCTACACCTTC. It specifies CASSYISGVANGYTF.

This chain uses TRBV6-6 with TRBJ2-7, with D uncertain. Germline V gives CDR1 MNHNY, CDR2 SVGAGI (reference sequence). V was shortened by 7 bases and J by 2 bases, with 9 bases between the two germline ends. The CDR3 covers 12 residues. DNA for the CDR3: TGTGCCAGCACCTCCAGCCCCTACGAGCAGTACTTC. Its protein product is CASTSSPYEQYF.

In this sample, this clonotype turned up many times. The CDR3 DNA sequence: TGTGCCAGCAGCCCGTCGAGTGCGGCACTAATAACGACCTACAATGAGCAGTTCTTC. Translation: CASSPSSAALITTYNEQFF. The chain recombines TRBV7-6 with TRBJ2-1; unclear D gene. Germline lookup yields CDR1 SGHVS and CDR2 FNYEAQ. The V and J ends lost 5 bases and 2 bases respectively, with 25 bases between them. CDR3 size: 19 residues.

This clonotype showed up just a few times. The rearrangement links TRBV7-9 to TRBJ2-5; TRBD2 is a possible D gene (6 bases). V was trimmed by 5 bases and J by 4 bases, leaving 14 bases between them. Germline V gene data show CDR1 as SEHNR and CDR2 as FQNEAQ (reference sequence). The CDR3 is 14 amino acids. CDR3 nucleotide sequence: TGTGCCAGCAGCCGCGGGACCATCGGAGAGACCCAGTACTTC. This codes for CASSRGTIGETQYF.

The chain carries TRBV20-1 and TRBJ2-5; possibly TRBD2 for D (6 bases). The V and J ends lost 6 bases and 5 bases respectively, with 19 bases between them. The CDR3 covers 14 residues. Germline lookup yields CDR1 DFQATT and CDR2 SNEGSKA (reference sequence). CDR3 bases: TGCAGTGCGCGATGGGTGCGGGATTGGGAGACCCAGTACTTC. Protein product: CSARWVRDWETQYF.

This clonotype has a handful of counts. The chain employs TRBV2 and TRBJ2-7, with D possibly TRBD2 on 6 matching bases. The ends were cut back, 6 bases at V and 7 bases at J, with 19 bases in the middle. This CDR3 is 14 amino acids long. CDR1 is SNHLY and CDR2 is FYNNEI in the germline V gene. CDR3 sequence (DNA): TGTGCCAGCAGCGTGACTAGTGGGGCTGGAGAGCAGTACGTC. Translating gives CASSVTSGAGEQYV.

This clonotype has only a few counts. The chain links TRBV7-8 to TRBJ2-1; 8 nucleotides match TRBD2. This CDR3 comprises 15 residues. Looked up from germline, CDR1 is SGHVS and CDR2 is FQNEAQ. Unmatched junction bases numbered 5, after V lost 0 bases and J lost 7 bases. The CDR3, as DNA: TGTGCCAGCAGCTTAGCCCCACTAGCGGCTAATGAGCAGTTCTTC. It yields the protein CASSLAPLAANEQFF.

This clonotype was seen only a few times. The rearrangement links TRBV19 to TRBJ1-2; possibly TRBD1 for D (5 bases). CDR1 is LNHDA and CDR2 is SQIVND in the germline V gene (reference sequence). With 9 bases removed from V and 4 bases from J, the gap between germline ends came to 21 bases. The CDR3 consists of 15 residues. DNA for the CDR3: TGTGCCAGCATACCCACGAGGGGACCAACCTATGGCTACACCTTC. It encodes CASIPTRGPTYGYTF. The entire variable domain, with the rest obtained from reference TRBV19 and TRBJ1-2, is as follows: DGGITQSPKYLFRKEGQNVTLSCEQNLNHDAMYWYRQDPGQGLRLIYYSQIVNDFQKGDIAEGYSVSREKKESFPLTVTSAQKNPTAFYLCASIPTRGPTYGYTFGSGTRLTVV.

The chain recombines TRBV4-2 with TRBJ2-1, with TRBD2 matching over 11 bases. V was clipped by 4 bases and J by 0 bases; unmatched bases: 5. This CDR3 spans 17 amino acids. Germline V gene sequence: CDR1 LGHNA, CDR2 YNFKEQ. The CDR3 DNA is TGTGCCAGCAGCCGCCGACTAGCGGGAAGCTCCTACAATGAGCAGTTCTTC. Translating it yields CASSRRLAGSSYNEQFF.

This clonotype was seen repeatedly, ten times or more. This rearrangement joins TRBV6-1 to TRBJ1-5; D remains unclear. With 1 base removed from V and 3 bases from J, the gap between germline ends came to 10 bases. Per the germline V gene, CDR1 is MNHNS and CDR2 is SASEGT. CDR3 length: 15 residues. The CDR3 DNA is TGTGCCAGCAGTGAAGGGAGAACAGACAATCAGCCCCAGCATTTT. Residues: CASSEGRTDNQPQHF.

The chain carries TRBV6-2 or TRBV6-3 and TRBJ2-7, with 13 bases that match TRBD2. CDR1 is MNHEY, CDR2 SVGEGT, per germline. This CDR3 contains 13 residues. The V gene end was trimmed by 6 bases and the J gene end by 12 bases; junction bases not matched to a gene: 8. The DNA of the CDR3 is TGTGCCAGCAGCCAGAGGACTAGCGGGAGTCTGTACGTC. Amino acids: CASSQRTSGSLYV.